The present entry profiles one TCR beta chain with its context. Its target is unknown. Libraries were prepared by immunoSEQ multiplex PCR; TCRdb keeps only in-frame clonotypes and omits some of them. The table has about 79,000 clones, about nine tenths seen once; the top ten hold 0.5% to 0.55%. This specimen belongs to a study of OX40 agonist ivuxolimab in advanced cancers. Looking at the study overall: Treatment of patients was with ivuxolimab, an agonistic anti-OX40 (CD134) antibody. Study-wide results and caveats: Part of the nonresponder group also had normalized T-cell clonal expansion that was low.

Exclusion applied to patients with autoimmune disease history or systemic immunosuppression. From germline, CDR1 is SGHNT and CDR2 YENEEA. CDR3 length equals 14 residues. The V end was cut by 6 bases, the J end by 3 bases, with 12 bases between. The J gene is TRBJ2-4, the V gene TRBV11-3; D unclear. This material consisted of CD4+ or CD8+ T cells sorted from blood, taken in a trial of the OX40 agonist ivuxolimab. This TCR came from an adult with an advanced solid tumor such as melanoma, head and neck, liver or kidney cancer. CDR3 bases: TGTGCCAGCAGGGGCCCGGACCTCAAAAACATTCAGTACTTC. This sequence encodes CASRGPDLKNIQYF.